Shown below are 9 T cell receptor beta chains from a single sample sequenced in a study of T cells after yellow fever vaccination. TCRdb re-derived calls from the 5' RACE reads in MiXCR, one entry per CDR3 protein. The table has more than 35,000 distinct CDR3 sequences, 6.8% seen once; the top ten hold 15%. Sequencing was performed on CD8+ T cells not binding an NS4B(214-222) dextramer, sorted from PBMCs, taken 45 days after the yellow fever booster vaccination. The receptors originated from a man aged 30 to 45 who received the YFV17D yellow fever vaccine.

This clonotype was seen repeatedly, ten times or more. This chain connects TRBV6-5 to TRBJ1-3, with TRBD1 identical over 8 bases. The junction had 8 bases not matched to a gene; V was cut back by 6 bases and J by 7 bases. The germline CDR1 and CDR2 sequences are MNHEY and SVGAGI. The CDR3 length is 14 residues. The CDR3 loop is CASSYGQGGNTIYF. The DNA for the CDR3 is TGTGCCAGCAGCTACGGACAGGGAGGTAACACCATATATTTT.

This clonotype was seen once. A read error is possible here, since a much larger clone lies one base away. The gene calls are TRBV7-2 and TRBJ1-1; D might be TRBD1 (5 bases). Trimming left V 1 base short and J 5 bases short, with 11 bases between. CDR3 size: 14 residues. CDR1 and CDR2 from the germline V gene are SGHTA and FQGNSA. This CDR3 reads CASSLVEGKTEAFF. CDR3 in DNA: TGTGCCAGCAGCTTAGTTGAGGGGAAGACTGAAGCTTTCTTT.

This clonotype has a count of ten or more. J is TRBJ1-1 and V is TRBV7-9; 9 bases map to TRBD1. From germline, CDR1 is SEHNR and CDR2 FQNEAQ (reference sequence). V shed 4 bases, J shed 7 bases, and the junction held 10 bases outside the gene matches. The CDR3 spans 15 residues. The CDR3, as DNA: TGTGCCAGCAGCTCTACATACAGGGGGCAAAATGAAGCTTTCTTT. This sequence encodes CASSSTYRGQNEAFF.

Notes on this clonotype: One end of the junction is discordant with germline, which a read error may explain. The chain is built from TRBV6-5 and TRBJ2-7; D gene ambiguous. The CDR3 extends over 11 amino acids. Germline V gene lookup returns CDR1 MNHEY and CDR2 SVGAGI. The CDR3 coding sequence is TGTGCCAGCACCCACTCCAACGAGCAGTACTTC. This sequence encodes CASTHSNEQYF.

The chain couples TRBV4-3 to TRBJ2-7, with unresolved D. Trimming took off 3 bases at V and 2 bases at J, with 8 bases between the two ends. The CDR3 loop spans 13 amino acids. Germline V gene lookup returns CDR1 LGHNA and CDR2 YSLEER. The CDR3 nucleotides read TGCGCCAGCAGCCAGGGCACCACCTACGAGCAGTACTTC. This sequence encodes CASSQGTTYEQYF.

Turning to this clonotype: This may arise from a read error, as a much more abundant clone is one base away. The V call is TRBV13, the J call TRBJ2-5, with TRBD1 matching over 8 bases. CDR1 and CDR2 from the germline V gene are PRHDT and FYEKMQ (reference sequence). The junction had 10 bases not matched to a gene; V was cut back by 5 bases and J by 5 bases. The CDR3 totals 15 residues. CDR3 DNA sequence: TGTGCCAGCAGCCTGTACCGGGACAGGCGGGAGACCCAGTACTTC. This translates into CASSLYRDRRETQYF.

This clonotype has at least ten counts. This chain uses TRBV24-1 with TRBJ2-1, with D possibly matching TRBD1 (6 bases). The length of the CDR3 is 15 residues. Trimming stripped 5 bases from V and 8 bases from J, with 18 bases between. Germline V gives CDR1 KGHDR, CDR2 SFDVKD. DNA for the CDR3: TGTGCCACCAGTGCCATACAGGGTCCCCCCGATGAGCAGTTCTTC. It yields the protein CATSAIQGPPDEQFF.

This clonotype has a count of ten or more. This sequence joins TRBV28 and TRBJ2-1; TRBD1 agrees at 8 bases. J gave up 9 bases and V 5 bases, and 9 bases lay outside the gene matches. Looked up from germline, CDR1 is MDHEN and CDR2 is SYDVKM. This CDR3 region has 14 residues. The CDR3 spells CASSHPSGTGEQFF. The CDR3 coding sequence is TGTGCCAGCAGTCACCCCTCCGGGACAGGTGAGCAGTTCTTC.

The V and J genes are TRBV19 and TRBJ1-1, with 9 bases lining up with TRBD1. The ends lost 5 bases at V and 1 base at J; junction bases unmatched: 11. This CDR3 contains 17 residues. CDR1 is LNHDA, CDR2 SQIVND, per germline (reference sequence). The CDR3 sequence is CASSPRDRAVENTEAFF. The CDR3 DNA reads as TGTGCCAGTAGTCCAAGGGACAGGGCAGTGGAGAACACTGAAGCTTTCTTT.